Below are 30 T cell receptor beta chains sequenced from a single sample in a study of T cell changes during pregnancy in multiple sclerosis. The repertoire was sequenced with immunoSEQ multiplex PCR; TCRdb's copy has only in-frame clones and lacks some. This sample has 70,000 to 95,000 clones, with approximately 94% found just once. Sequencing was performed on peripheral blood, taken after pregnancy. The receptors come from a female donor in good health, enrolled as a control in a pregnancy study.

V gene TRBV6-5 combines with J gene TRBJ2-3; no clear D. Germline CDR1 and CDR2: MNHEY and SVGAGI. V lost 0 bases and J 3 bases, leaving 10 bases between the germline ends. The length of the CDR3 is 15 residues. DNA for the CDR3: TGTGCCAGCAGTTACTCTCCGGCGGAAACAGATACGCAGTATTTT. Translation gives CASSYSPAETDTQYF.

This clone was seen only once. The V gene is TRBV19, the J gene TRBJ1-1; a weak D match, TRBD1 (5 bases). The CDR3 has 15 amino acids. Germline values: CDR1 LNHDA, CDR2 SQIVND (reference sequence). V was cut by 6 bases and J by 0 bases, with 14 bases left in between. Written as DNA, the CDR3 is TGTGCCAGTAGGGCGCCAGGGAGGCTGAACACTGAAGCTTTCTTT. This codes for CASRAPGRLNTEAFF.

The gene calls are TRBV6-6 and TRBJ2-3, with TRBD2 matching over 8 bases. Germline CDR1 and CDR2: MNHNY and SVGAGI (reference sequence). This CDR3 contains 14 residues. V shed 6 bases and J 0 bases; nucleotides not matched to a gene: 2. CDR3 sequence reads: CASRSGGSTDTQYF. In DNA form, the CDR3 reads TGTGCCAGCAGAAGCGGGGGAAGCACAGATACGCAGTATTTT.

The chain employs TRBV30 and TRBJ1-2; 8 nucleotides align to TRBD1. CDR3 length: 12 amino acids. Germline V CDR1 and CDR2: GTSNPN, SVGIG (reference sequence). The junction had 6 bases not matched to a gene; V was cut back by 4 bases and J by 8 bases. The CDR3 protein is CAWMDREEGYTF. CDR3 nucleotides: TGTGCCTGGATGGACAGGGAGGAAGGCTACACCTTC.

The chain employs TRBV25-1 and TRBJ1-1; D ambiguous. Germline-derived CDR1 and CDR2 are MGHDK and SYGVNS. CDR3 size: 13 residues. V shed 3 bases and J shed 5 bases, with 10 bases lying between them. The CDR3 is CASSDFTVTEAFF. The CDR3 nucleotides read TGTGCCAGCAGTGATTTTACAGTTACTGAAGCTTTCTTT.

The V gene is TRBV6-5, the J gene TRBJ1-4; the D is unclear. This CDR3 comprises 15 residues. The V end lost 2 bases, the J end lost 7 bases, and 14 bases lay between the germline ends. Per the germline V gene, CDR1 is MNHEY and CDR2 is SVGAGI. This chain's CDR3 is CASSYLREPPEKLFF. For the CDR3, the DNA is TGTGCCAGCAGTTACCTTCGGGAGCCACCTGAAAAACTGTTTTTT.

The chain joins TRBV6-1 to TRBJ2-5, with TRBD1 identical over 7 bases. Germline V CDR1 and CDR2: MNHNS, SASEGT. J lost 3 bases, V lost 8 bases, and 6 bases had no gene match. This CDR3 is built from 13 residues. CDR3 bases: TGTGCCAGCCAGCCGGGACAGAAAGAGACCCAGTACTTC. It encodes CASQPGQKETQYF.

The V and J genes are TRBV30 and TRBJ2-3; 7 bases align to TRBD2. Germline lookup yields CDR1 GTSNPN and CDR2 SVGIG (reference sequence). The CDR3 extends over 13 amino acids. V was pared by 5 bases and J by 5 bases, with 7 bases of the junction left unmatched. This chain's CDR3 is CAWESGGGDTQYF. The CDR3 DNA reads TGTGCCTGGGAGTCGGGGGGTGGAGATACGCAGTATTTT. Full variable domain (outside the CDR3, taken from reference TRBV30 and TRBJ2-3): SQTIHQWPATLVQPVGSPLSLECTVEGTSNPNLYWYRQAAGRGLQLLFYSVGIGQISSEVPQNLSASRPQDRQFILSSKKLLLSDSGFYLCAWESGGGDTQYFGPGTRLTVL.

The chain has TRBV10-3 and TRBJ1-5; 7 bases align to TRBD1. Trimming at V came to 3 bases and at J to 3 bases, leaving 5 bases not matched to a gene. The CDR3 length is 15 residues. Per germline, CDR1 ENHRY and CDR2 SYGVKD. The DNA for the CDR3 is TGTGCCATCAGTGACGCAGGGACAGACAATCAGCCCCAGCATTTT. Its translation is CAISDAGTDNQPQHF.

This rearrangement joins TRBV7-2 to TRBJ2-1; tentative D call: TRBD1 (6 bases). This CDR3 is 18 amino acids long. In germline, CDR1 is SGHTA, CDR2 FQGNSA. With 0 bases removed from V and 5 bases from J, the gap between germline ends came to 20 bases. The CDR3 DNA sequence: TGTGCCAGCAGCTTAGCGAGCGGCTATTCAGGACAGAACAATGAGCAGTTCTTC. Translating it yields CASSLASGYSGQNNEQFF.

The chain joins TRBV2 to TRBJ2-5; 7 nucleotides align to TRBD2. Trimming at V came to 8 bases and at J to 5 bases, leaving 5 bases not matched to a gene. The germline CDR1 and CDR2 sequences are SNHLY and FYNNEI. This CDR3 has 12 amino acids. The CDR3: CASAGEGETQYF. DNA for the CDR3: TGTGCCAGCGCGGGGGAGGGGGAGACCCAGTACTTC.

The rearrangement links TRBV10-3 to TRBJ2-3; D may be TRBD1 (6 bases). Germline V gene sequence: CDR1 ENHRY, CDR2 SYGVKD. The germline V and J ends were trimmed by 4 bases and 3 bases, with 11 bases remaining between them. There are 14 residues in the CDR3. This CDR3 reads CAISVQGITDTQYF. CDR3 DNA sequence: TGTGCCATCAGTGTACAGGGAATAACAGATACGCAGTATTTT.

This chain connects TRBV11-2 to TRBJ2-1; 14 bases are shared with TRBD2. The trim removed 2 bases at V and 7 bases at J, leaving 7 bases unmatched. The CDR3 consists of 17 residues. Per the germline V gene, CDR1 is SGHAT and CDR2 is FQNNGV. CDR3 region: CASSLHGLAGGLNEQFF. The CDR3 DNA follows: TGTGCCAGCAGCTTACACGGACTAGCGGGAGGATTAAATGAGCAGTTCTTC.

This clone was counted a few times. The CDR3 DNA follows: TGCGCCAGCAGCTTGGCCTTGGACAACTCTGGAAACACCATATATTTT. The encoded protein is CASSLALDNSGNTIYF. The rearrangement links TRBV5-1 to TRBJ1-3; possibly TRBD1 for D (5 bases). The CDR3 length is 16 residues. CDR1 is SGHRS and CDR2 is YFSETQ in the germline V gene. V dropped 0 bases and J dropped 0 bases, with 10 bases sitting between them.

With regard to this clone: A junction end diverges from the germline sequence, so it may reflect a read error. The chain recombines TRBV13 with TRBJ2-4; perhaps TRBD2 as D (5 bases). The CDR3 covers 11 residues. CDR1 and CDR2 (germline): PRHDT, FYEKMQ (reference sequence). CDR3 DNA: TGTGCCAGCAGCCTAGCCCAGGAAAAGGACTTC. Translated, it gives CASSLAQEKDF.

The CDR3 loop reads CASSYSESQPQHF. Written as DNA, the CDR3 is TGTGCCAGCAGTTACTCAGAAAGCCAGCCCCAGCATTTT. This sequence joins TRBV6-5 and TRBJ1-5, with D unclear. CDR1 is MNHEY, CDR2 SVGAGI, per germline. The V and J ends lost 0 bases and 7 bases respectively, with 7 bases between them. The CDR3 spans 13 residues.

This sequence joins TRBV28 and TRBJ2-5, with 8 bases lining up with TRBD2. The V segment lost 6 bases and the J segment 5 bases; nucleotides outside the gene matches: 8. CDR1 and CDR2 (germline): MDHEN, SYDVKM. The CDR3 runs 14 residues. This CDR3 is CASRRLAGLETQYF. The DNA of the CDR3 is TGTGCCAGCAGGAGGTTAGCGGGATTGGAGACCCAGTACTTC.

This chain's CDR3 is CASSMTGTTYNEQFF. The CDR3 bases are TGTGCCAGCAGCATGACCGGGACTACCTACAATGAGCAGTTCTTC. The rearrangement uses TRBV11-2 and TRBJ2-1; 7 positions agree with TRBD2. Germline CDR1 SGHAT, CDR2 FQNNGV. V gave up 5 bases and J gave up 2 bases; unmatched junction bases: 6. The CDR3 has 15 residues.

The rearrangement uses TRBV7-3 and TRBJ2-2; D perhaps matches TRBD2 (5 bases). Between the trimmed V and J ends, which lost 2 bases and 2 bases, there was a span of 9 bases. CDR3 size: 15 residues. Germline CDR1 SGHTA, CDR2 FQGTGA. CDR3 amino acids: CASSLGGANTGELFF. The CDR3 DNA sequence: TGTGCCAGCAGCTTAGGAGGCGCAAACACCGGGGAGCTGTTTTTT.

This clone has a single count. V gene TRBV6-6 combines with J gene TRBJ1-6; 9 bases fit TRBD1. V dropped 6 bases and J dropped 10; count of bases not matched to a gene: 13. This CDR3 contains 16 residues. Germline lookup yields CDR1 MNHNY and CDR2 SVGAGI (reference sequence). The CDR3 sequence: CASRTPPGQGHSPLHF. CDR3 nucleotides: TGTGCCAGCAGAACTCCACCGGGACAGGGACACTCACCCCTCCACTTT.

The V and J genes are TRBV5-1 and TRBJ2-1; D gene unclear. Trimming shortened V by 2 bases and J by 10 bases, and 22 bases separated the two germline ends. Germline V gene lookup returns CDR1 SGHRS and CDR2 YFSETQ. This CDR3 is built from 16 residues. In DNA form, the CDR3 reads TGCGCCAGCAGCTTTCCGTCTCTTAGCACGGCGCAGGAGCAGTTCTTC. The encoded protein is CASSFPSLSTAQEQFF.

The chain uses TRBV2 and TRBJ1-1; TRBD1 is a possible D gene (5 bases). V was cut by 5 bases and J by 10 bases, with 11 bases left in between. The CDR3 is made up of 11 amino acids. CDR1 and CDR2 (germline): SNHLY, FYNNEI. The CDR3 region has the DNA TGTGCCAGCAGTCCAGGGTTCCCAGCTTTCTTT. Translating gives CASSPGFPAFF.

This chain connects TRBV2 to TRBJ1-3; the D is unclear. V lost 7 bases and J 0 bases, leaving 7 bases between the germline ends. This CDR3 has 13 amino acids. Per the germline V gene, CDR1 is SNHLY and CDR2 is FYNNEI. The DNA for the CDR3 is TGTGCCAGCATCAGTACCTCTGGAAACACCATATATTTT. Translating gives CASISTSGNTIYF.

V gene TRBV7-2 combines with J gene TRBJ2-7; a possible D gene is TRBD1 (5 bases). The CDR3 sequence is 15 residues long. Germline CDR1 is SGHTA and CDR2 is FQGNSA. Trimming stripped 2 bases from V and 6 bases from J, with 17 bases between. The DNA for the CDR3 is TGTGCCAGCAGCTTACGGTCAAGCAGGGCTGGCGAGCAGTACTTC. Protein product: CASSLRSSRAGEQYF.

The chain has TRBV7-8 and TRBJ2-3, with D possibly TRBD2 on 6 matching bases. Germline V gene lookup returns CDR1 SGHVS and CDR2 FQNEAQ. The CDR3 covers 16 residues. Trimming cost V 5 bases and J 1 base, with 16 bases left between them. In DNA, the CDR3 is TGTGCCAGCAGCACCCATCCGGGACTTGGCACAGATACGCAGTATTTT. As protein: CASSTHPGLGTDTQYF.

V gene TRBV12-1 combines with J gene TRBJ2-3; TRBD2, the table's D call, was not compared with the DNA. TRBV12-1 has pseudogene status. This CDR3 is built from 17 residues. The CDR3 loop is CASSLGTSGEVTDTQYF. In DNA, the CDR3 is TGTGCCAGCAGCCTAGGGACTAGCGGGGAAGTGACAGATACGCAGTATTTT.

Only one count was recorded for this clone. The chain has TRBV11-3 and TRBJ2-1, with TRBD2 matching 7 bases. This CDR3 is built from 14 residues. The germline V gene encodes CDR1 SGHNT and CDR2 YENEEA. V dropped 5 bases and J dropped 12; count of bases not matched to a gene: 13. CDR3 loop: CASSLSAGGNVQFF. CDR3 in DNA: TGTGCCAGCAGCCTTTCGGCCGGGGGGAACGTGCAGTTCTTC.

The CDR3 reads CASSHTRPGGTDTQYF. The CDR3 DNA reads as TGTGCCAGCAGCCACACCCGCCCGGGGGGCACAGATACGCAGTATTTT. The chain uses TRBV7-9 and TRBJ2-3; D perhaps matches TRBD2 (6 bases). CDR3 length: 16 residues. Trimming took 5 bases from V and 1 from J, leaving 16 bases between them. Germline assignment: CDR1 SEHNR and CDR2 FQNEAQ (reference sequence).

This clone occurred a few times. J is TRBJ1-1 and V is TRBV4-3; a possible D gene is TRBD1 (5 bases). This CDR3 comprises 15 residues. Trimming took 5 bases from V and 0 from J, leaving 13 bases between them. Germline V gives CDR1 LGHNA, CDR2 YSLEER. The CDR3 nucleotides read TGCGCCAGCAGCGACAGCCTCTACATGAACACTGAAGCTTTCTTT. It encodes CASSDSLYMNTEAFF.

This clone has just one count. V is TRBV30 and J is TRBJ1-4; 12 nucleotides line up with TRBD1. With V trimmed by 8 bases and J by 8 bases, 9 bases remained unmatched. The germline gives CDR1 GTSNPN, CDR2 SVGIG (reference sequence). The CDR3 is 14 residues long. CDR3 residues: CAGNAGQGAEKLFF. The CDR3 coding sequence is TGTGCCGGAAATGCGGGACAGGGGGCCGAAAAACTGTTTTTT.